One sample yielded the 28 T cell receptor beta chains listed below, sequenced in a study of T cell repertoires in cytomegalovirus infection. MiXCR, run by TCRdb on the reads, gives a single entry per CDR3 protein. The sample records about 920,000 distinct CDR3 sequences, around 32% being singletons. These receptors have no known antigen. Sequencing used cultured CD8+ T cells from PBMCs, obtained from culture after CMV antigen stimulation. These receptors were taken from a human donor in good health (CMV status not recorded). Some clones in this sample may be carry-over from other donors' samples.

In its sample, this clonotype was seen a few times. The chain has TRBV19 and TRBJ1-4; no reliable D call. This CDR3 comprises 15 residues. The germline V gene has CDR1 LNHDA and CDR2 SQIVND (reference sequence). Trimming took off 6 bases at V and 3 bases at J, with 14 bases between the two ends. This chain's CDR3 is CASRGKTTPNEKLFF. Written as DNA, the CDR3 is TGTGCCAGTAGGGGGAAGACGACGCCTAATGAAAAACTGTTTTTT.

The chain is built from TRBV5-6 and TRBJ2-7, with a possible D match to TRBD2 (5 bases). The V gene's germline CDR1 is SGHDT and CDR2 YYEEEE. Trimming removed 4 bases at V and 0 bases at J, with 14 bases between. The CDR3 extends over 15 amino acids. CDR3 bases: TGTGCCAGCAGCGGACTTCAGGTCCCCTCCTACGAGCAGTACGTC. Translated, it gives CASSGLQVPSYEQYV.

The V call is TRBV7-9, the J call TRBJ1-3; D gene uncertain. The CDR3 runs to 15 residues. Germline V gene data show CDR1 as SEHNR and CDR2 as FQNEAQ (reference sequence). The ends were cut back, 2 bases at V and 4 bases at J, with 12 bases in the middle. CDR3 sequence: CASSLMRGAGNTIYF. Here the CDR3 DNA reads TGTGCCAGCAGCTTAATGCGGGGTGCAGGAAACACCATATATTTT.

This clonotype was counted only a few times. In DNA, the CDR3 is TGTGCCAGCAGGCCCAGGGGGCTGAAGATGAACACTGAAGCTTTCTTT. Its translation: CASRPRGLKMNTEAFF. The rearrangement links TRBV6-5 to TRBJ1-1; 8 bases are a match to TRBD1. Looked up from germline, CDR1 is MNHEY and CDR2 is SVGAGI. CDR3 length equals 16 residues. The J segment lost 0 bases and the V segment lost 6 bases, leaving 9 bases of the junction unmatched.

The chain recombines TRBV7-9 with TRBJ1-1; the match to TRBD1 covers 7 bases. V gave up 5 bases and J gave up 1 base; unmatched junction bases: 10. CDR3 length equals 16 residues. From germline, CDR1 is SEHNR and CDR2 FQNEAQ (reference sequence). CDR3: CASSPSGQAENTEAFF. The CDR3 coding sequence is TGTGCCAGCAGCCCCTCCGGACAGGCCGAGAACACTGAAGCTTTCTTT.

This clonotype occurred many times. The chain recombines TRBV7-6 with TRBJ1-5; D remains ambiguous. This CDR3 is built from 13 residues. V was shortened by 6 bases and J by 9 bases, with 15 bases between the two germline ends. CDR1 is SGHVS and CDR2 is FNYEAQ in the germline V gene. DNA for the CDR3: TGTGCCAGCAGTCGGACCGAGGGAGGGCCCCAGCATTTT. As protein: CASSRTEGGPQHF.

V is TRBV12-3 or TRBV12-4 and J is TRBJ2-1; no reliable D call. The CDR3 runs 13 residues. Between the trimmed V and J ends, which lost 8 bases and 4 bases, there was a span of 12 bases. DNA of the CDR3: TGTGCCAGCGAACCTGCCGGGTACAATGAGCAGTTCTTC. Its translation: CASEPAGYNEQFF.

This clonotype was counted at least ten times. CDR3 bases: TGTGCCAGCAGTCCTCGGGACAGAAGTCACGAGCAGTACGTC. Protein: CASSPRDRSHEQYV. The chain joins TRBV27 to TRBJ2-7; TRBD1 matches at 7 bases. This CDR3 region has 14 residues. The germline gives CDR1 MNHEY, CDR2 SMNVEV (reference sequence). The V gene end was trimmed by 5 bases and the J gene end by 5 bases; junction bases not matched to a gene: 9.

This clonotype was counted between two and nine times. The chain recombines TRBV6-6 with TRBJ1-1; 8 bases line up with TRBD1. This CDR3 has 14 residues. Trimming removed 4 bases from V and 0 bases from J; junction bases left unmatched: 1. The germline V gene encodes CDR1 MNHNY and CDR2 SVGAGI (reference sequence). CDR3 residues: CASSWDRLNTEAFF. The CDR3 nucleotides are TGTGCCAGCAGTTGGGACAGGTTGAACACTGAAGCTTTCTTT.

V is TRBV3-1 and J is TRBJ1-6; D might be TRBD1 (5 bases). This CDR3 contains 17 residues. The V and J ends lost 4 bases and 7 bases respectively, with 20 bases between them. Germline CDR1 and CDR2: LGHDT and YNNKEL (reference sequence). The CDR3 region is CASSPGHALKRNSPLHF. CDR3 coding DNA: TGTGCCAGCAGCCCCGGACACGCATTAAAGAGGAATTCACCCCTCCACTTT.

The chain uses TRBV10-2 and TRBJ2-1, with TRBD2 matching 11 bases. CDR3 size: 14 residues. CDR1 is WSHSY and CDR2 is SAAADI in the germline V gene. Unmatched junction bases numbered 8, after V lost 10 bases and J lost 6 bases. The CDR3 DNA follows: TGCGCCACCAGGGTAGCGGGGGGGGGCAATGAGCAGTTCTTC. Amino acid sequence: CATRVAGGGNEQFF.

CDR3 amino acids: CAVTGGIEAFF. CDR3 in DNA: TGTGCCGTTACAGGGGGCATTGAAGCTTTCTTT. The V gene is TRBV7-8, the J gene TRBJ1-1, with 9 positions matching TRBD1. Germline V gene lookup returns CDR1 SGHVS and CDR2 FQNEAQ. The CDR3 length is 11 residues. Germline trimming cut 11 bases from V and 7 bases from J; bases unmatched to any gene: 5. The complete variable domain, with remaining parts taken from reference TRBV7-8 and TRBJ1-1, reads GAGVSQSPRYKVAKRGQDVALRCDPISGHVSLFWYQQALGQGPEFLTYFQNEAQLDKSGLPSDRFFAERPEGSVSTLKIQRTQQEDSAVYLCAVTGGIEAFFGQGTRLTVV.

This clonotype was counted a few times. The chain employs TRBV15 and TRBJ2-5; 10 bases align to TRBD2. The CDR3 covers 17 residues. V shed 0 bases, J shed 6 bases, and the junction held 10 bases outside the gene matches. Looked up from germline, CDR1 is LNHNV and CDR2 is YYDKDF (reference sequence). CDR3 region: CATSRDVGSGGAQTQYF. Here the CDR3 DNA reads TGTGCCACCAGCAGAGATGTGGGAAGCGGGGGGGCGCAGACCCAGTACTTC.

This clonotype was detected a few times. The gene calls are TRBV11-3 and TRBJ1-1; perhaps TRBD1 as D (5 bases). Germline V gene data show CDR1 as SGHNT and CDR2 as YENEEA. The CDR3 is 14 amino acids. The ends were cut back, 4 bases at V and 1 base at J, with 10 bases in the middle. In DNA form, the CDR3 reads TGTGCCAGCAGCTCGACAGATACGAACACTGAAGCTTTCTTT. Residues: CASSSTDTNTEAFF.

The chain employs TRBV6-5 and TRBJ1-2; D not resolved. This CDR3 is 15 amino acids long. Per the germline V gene, CDR1 is MNHEY and CDR2 is SVGAGI. V was cut by 1 base and J by 1 base, with 10 bases left in between. In DNA form, the CDR3 reads TGTGCCAGCAGTTACTACGCCGAGGTTAACTATGGCTACACCTTC. Translated: CASSYYAEVNYGYTF.

This clonotype was observed a few times. V gene TRBV20-1 combines with J gene TRBJ2-5; 10 nucleotides match TRBD2. Germline CDR1 is DFQATT and CDR2 is SNEGSKA (reference sequence). The CDR3 spans 15 residues. J lost 1 base, V lost 0 bases, and 2 bases had no gene match. CDR3 coding DNA: TGCAGTGCTAGAGACCTAGCGGGGGTCCAAGAGACCCAGTACTTC. Its protein is CSARDLAGVQETQYF.

The sample holds a few counts of this clonotype. The V gene is TRBV20-1, the J gene TRBJ2-7; D possibly corresponds to TRBD1 (7 bases). V lost 5 bases to trimming and J lost 3 bases, with 8 bases between them. CDR1 is DFQATT and CDR2 is SNEGSKA in the germline V gene (reference sequence). The CDR3 spans 11 residues. The CDR3 nucleotides are TGCAGTGCTCAGGGGGGCTACGAGCAGTACTTC. It codes for CSAQGGYEQYF.

This clonotype was counted between two and nine times. The chain recombines TRBV28 with TRBJ2-2; D possibly corresponds to TRBD2 (6 bases). The CDR3 has 18 amino acids. V was trimmed by 7 bases and J by 6 bases, leaving 27 bases between them. Per the germline V gene, CDR1 is MDHEN and CDR2 is SYDVKM. CDR3 nucleotides: TGTGCCAGCACTCCCCGCGCGGGCAGCGGGCCACGGGCCGGGGAGCTGTTTTTT. Its translation: CASTPRAGSGPRAGELFF.

This clonotype was seen at least ten times. The chain is built from TRBV27 and TRBJ1-2; possible D gene TRBD1, 6 bases. CDR1 and CDR2 from the germline V gene are MNHEY and SMNVEV (reference sequence). V dropped 1 base and J dropped 6 bases, with 9 bases sitting between them. The CDR3 spans 13 residues. The CDR3 coding sequence is TGTGCCAGCAGTTTATATCGGGGGCATGGCTACACCTTC. Amino acid sequence: CASSLYRGHGYTF.

The rearrangement uses TRBV7-3 and TRBJ2-2; no reliable D call. Trimming took off 6 bases at V and 3 bases at J, with 11 bases between the two ends. This CDR3 has 14 residues. Germline values: CDR1 SGHTA, CDR2 FQGTGA. The CDR3 spells CASSPIEDTGELFF. CDR3 DNA: TGTGCCAGCAGTCCTATTGAGGACACCGGGGAGCTGTTTTTT.

The sample holds a few counts of this clonotype. The chain combines TRBV12-3 or TRBV12-4 with TRBJ2-3; 11 bases match TRBD2. The CDR3 spans 16 residues. With 3 bases clipped from V and 6 bases from J, the junction kept 8 bases outside the gene matches. CDR3 DNA: TGTGCCAGCAGTTTCCTGTTTAGCGGGGGGGCGGATACGCAGTATTTT. This sequence encodes CASSFLFSGGADTQYF.

This clonotype was seen only a few times. The V call is TRBV6-2 or TRBV6-3, the J call TRBJ1-1, with D possibly matching TRBD1 (5 bases). V lost 9 bases to trimming and J lost 5 bases, with 22 bases between them. This CDR3 comprises 15 residues. Germline lookup yields CDR1 MNHEY and CDR2 SVGEGT. The CDR3 loop is CASTLQLRGGTEAFF. The CDR3 bases are TGTGCCAGTACTCTCCAATTGAGGGGAGGGACTGAAGCTTTCTTT.

This clonotype was found many times. The V call is TRBV19, the J call TRBJ2-1, with D unresolved. CDR3 length: 11 residues. Germline CDR1 and CDR2: LNHDA and SQIVND (reference sequence). V shed 9 bases and J shed 2 bases, with 5 bases lying between them. The CDR3 coding sequence is TGTGCCAGCAGCGCCTACAATGAGCAGTTCTTC. Amino acids: CASSAYNEQFF.

This clonotype was counted a few times. The CDR3 nucleotides read TGTGCCAGCAGGCGGACAGGGGAGAAGGATTCACCCCTCCACTTT. Translation: CASRRTGEKDSPLHF. The chain is built from TRBV28 and TRBJ1-6, with 9 bases fitting TRBD1. With 6 bases clipped from V and 8 bases from J, the junction kept 8 bases outside the gene matches. The CDR3 totals 15 residues. Germline V gene sequence: CDR1 MDHEN, CDR2 SYDVKM.

V is TRBV19 and J is TRBJ1-1; D not certain. Germline V gene sequence: CDR1 LNHDA, CDR2 SQIVND (reference sequence). Between the trimmed V and J ends, which lost 7 bases and 0 bases, there was a span of 15 bases. The CDR3 contains 15 residues. CDR3 region: CASILRAGVNTEAFF. The CDR3 DNA sequence: TGTGCCAGTATTTTGCGGGCAGGAGTGAACACTGAAGCTTTCTTT.

This clonotype was counted ten times or more. The chain employs TRBV7-8 and TRBJ1-6; unclear D gene. The V and J ends lost 5 bases and 7 bases respectively, with 12 bases between them. This CDR3 spans 14 amino acids. Germline values: CDR1 SGHVS, CDR2 FQNEAQ. In nucleotides, the CDR3 is TGTGCCAGCAGCCCAGGCAGCCTAAATTCACCCCTCCACTTT. As protein: CASSPGSLNSPLHF.

The genes are TRBV14 and TRBJ2-5; 9 bases agree with TRBD2. V gave up 0 bases and J gave up 1 base; unmatched junction bases: 9. Germline loops: CDR1 SGHDN, CDR2 FVKESK. The length of the CDR3 is 18 residues. The CDR3 region is CASSQDRGAGGFQETQYF. The CDR3, as DNA: TGTGCCAGCAGCCAAGACCGGGGAGCGGGGGGCTTCCAAGAGACCCAGTACTTC.

This clonotype was counted between two and nine times. The chain combines TRBV19 with TRBJ1-2; unclear D gene. CDR1 and CDR2 from the germline V gene are LNHDA and SQIVND (reference sequence). The CDR3 loop spans 15 amino acids. Trimming removed 6 bases at V and 4 bases at J, with 18 bases between. DNA of the CDR3: TGTGCCAGTAGCCCTAAAGGTGGCAGGATCTATGGCTACACCTTC. It encodes CASSPKGGRIYGYTF. The complete variable domain, with remaining parts taken from reference TRBV19 and TRBJ1-2, reads DGGITQSPKYLFRKEGQNVTLSCEQNLNHDAMYWYRQDPGQGLRLIYYSQIVNDFQKGDIAEGYSVSREKKESFPLTVTSAQKNPTAFYLCASSPKGGRIYGYTFGSGTRLTVV.